The 6 T cell receptor beta chains presented below share a single source sample, sequenced in a study of blood T cell repertoires in COVID-19. The assay was immunoSEQ multiplex PCR, and TCRdb's table has in-frame clones only and misses some. The sample shows over 250,000 clones, over 75% of them seen only once. The sequencing input was PBMCs or T cells enriched from blood (not recorded which). Source of these receptors: a woman aged 25 to 45 who had recovered from COVID-19.

The chain is built from TRBV12-5 and TRBJ1-1; D is possibly TRBD1 (6 bases). The germline CDR1 and CDR2 sequences are LGHNT and FRNRAP. V dropped 7 bases and J dropped 4 bases, with 13 bases sitting between them. The CDR3 covers 13 residues. The CDR3 here is CASAQGGTTEAFF. As DNA, the CDR3 is TGTGCTAGTGCCCAAGGGGGTACCACTGAAGCTTTCTTT.

The chain joins TRBV7-3 to TRBJ2-5; 10 bases align to TRBD1. Germline V gives CDR1 SGHTA, CDR2 FQGTGA. The CDR3 is 13 amino acids. With 5 bases clipped from V and 6 bases from J, the junction kept 3 bases outside the gene matches. The CDR3 region has the DNA TGTGCCAGCAGCCCGGGACAGGGGCAGACCCAGTACTTC. Encoded protein: CASSPGQGQTQYF.

This clone has just a few counts. DNA of the CDR3: TGTGCCAGCACTGAGCTCCTGAGCGAGCCCCAGCATTTT. This encodes CASTELLSEPQHF. The chain uses TRBV12-3 or TRBV12-4 and TRBJ1-5; D gene unclear. CDR3 length: 13 residues. Trimming shortened V by 7 bases and J by 8 bases, and 15 bases separated the two germline ends.

This clone showed up just a few times. The sample carries other DNA sequences with the same CDR3. The genes are TRBV10-3 and TRBJ1-5; TRBD1 agrees at 7 bases. V was clipped by 6 bases and J by 4 bases; unmatched bases: 3. Germline CDR1 ENHRY, CDR2 SYGVKD. This CDR3 spans 13 amino acids. The CDR3 is CAISGTDNQPQHF. The CDR3 bases are TGTGCCATCAGCGGGACAGATAATCAGCCCCAGCATTTT.

A remark on this clone: Other DNA sequences in this sample translate to the same CDR3. The chain couples TRBV27 to TRBJ2-6; D is ambiguous. This CDR3 has 13 amino acids. CDR1 and CDR2 from the germline V gene are MNHEY and SMNVEV (reference sequence). V gave up 3 bases and J gave up 3 bases, with 3 bases separating them. This CDR3 is CASSFSGANVLTF. For the CDR3, the DNA is TGTGCCAGCAGTTTCAGTGGGGCCAACGTCCTGACTTTC.

The sample holds a few counts of this clone. The chain is built from TRBV6-2 or TRBV6-3 and TRBJ2-5; TRBD1 is a possible D gene (6 bases). Germline V gene lookup returns CDR1 MNHEY and CDR2 SVGEGT. This CDR3 is built from 16 residues. Deletions cut 6 bases from V and 1 base from J, with 18 bases between. The CDR3 nucleotides read TGTGCCAGCAGGTACCGGGACACATACTTCCAAGAGACCCAGTACTTC. It translates to CASRYRDTYFQETQYF.